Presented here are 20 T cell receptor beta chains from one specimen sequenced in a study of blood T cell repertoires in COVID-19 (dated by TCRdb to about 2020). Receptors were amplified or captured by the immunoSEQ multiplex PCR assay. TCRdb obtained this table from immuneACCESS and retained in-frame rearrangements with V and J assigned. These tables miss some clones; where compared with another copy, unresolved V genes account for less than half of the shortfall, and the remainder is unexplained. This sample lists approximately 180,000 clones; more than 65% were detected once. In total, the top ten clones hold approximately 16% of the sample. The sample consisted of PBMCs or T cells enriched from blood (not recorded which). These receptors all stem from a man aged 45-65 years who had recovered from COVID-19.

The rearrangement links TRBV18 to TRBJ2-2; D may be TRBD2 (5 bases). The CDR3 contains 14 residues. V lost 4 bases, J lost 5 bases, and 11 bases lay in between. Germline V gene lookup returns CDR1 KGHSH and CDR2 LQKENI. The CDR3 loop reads CASSQDSGTGELFF. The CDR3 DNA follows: TGTGCCAGCTCACAGGACTCGGGGACCGGGGAGCTGTTTTTT.

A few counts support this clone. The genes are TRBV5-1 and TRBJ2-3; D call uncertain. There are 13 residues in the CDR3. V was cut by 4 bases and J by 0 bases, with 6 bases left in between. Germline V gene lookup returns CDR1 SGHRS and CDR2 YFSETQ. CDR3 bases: TGCGCCAGCAGCATCACTAGCACAGATACGCAGTATTTT. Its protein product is CASSITSTDTQYF.

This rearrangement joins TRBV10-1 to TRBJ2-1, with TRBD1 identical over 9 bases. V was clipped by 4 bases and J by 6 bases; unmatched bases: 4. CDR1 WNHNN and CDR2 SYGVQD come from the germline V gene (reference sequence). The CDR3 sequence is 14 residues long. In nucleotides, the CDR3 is TGCGCCAGCAGTGTGGGACAGGGTATCAATGAGCAGTTCTTC. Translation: CASSVGQGINEQFF.

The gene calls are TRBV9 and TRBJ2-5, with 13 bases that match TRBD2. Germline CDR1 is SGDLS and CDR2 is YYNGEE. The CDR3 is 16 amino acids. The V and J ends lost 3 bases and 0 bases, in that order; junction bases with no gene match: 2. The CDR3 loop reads CASSGGLAGNQETQYF. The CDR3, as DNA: TGTGCCAGCAGCGGGGGACTAGCGGGGAACCAAGAGACCCAGTACTTC.

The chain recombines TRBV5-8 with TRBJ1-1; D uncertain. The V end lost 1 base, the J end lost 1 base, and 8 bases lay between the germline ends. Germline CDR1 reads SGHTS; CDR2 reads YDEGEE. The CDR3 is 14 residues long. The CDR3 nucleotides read TGTGCCAGCAGCTTGTCGAGTACGAACACTGAAGCTTTCTTT. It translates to CASSLSSTNTEAFF.

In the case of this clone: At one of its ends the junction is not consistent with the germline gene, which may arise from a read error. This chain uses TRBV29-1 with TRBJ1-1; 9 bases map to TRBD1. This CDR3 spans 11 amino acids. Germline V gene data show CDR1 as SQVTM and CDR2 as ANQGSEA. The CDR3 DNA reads TGCAGCGCCGGGACAGGGAACGTCATTCTTTTT. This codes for CSAGTGNVILF. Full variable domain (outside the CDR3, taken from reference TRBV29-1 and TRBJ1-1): SAVISQKPSRDICQRGTSLTIQCQVDSQVTMMFWYRQQPGQSLTLIATANQGSEATYESGFVIDKFPISRPNLTFSTLTVSNMSPEDSSIYLCSAGTGNVILFGQGTRLTVV.

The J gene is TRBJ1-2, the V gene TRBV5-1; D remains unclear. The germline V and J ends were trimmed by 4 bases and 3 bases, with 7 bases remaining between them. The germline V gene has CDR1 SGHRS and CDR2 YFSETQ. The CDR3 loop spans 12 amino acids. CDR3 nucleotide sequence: TGCGCCAGCAGCCCTAACTACTATGGCTACACCTTC. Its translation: CASSPNYYGYTF.

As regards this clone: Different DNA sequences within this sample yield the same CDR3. The CDR3: CASSLYRDQPQHF. CDR3 nucleotide sequence: TGTGCCAGCAGTCTATACAGGGATCAGCCCCAGCATTTT. The V gene is TRBV27, the J gene TRBJ1-5; D might be TRBD1 (6 bases). Trimming took off 5 bases at V and 5 bases at J, with 10 bases between the two ends. The V gene's germline CDR1 is MNHEY and CDR2 SMNVEV (reference sequence). The CDR3 is 13 residues long.

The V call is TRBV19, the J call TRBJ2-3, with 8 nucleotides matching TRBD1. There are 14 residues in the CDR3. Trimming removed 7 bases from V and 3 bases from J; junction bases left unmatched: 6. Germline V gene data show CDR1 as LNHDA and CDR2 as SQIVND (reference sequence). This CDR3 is CASTRTGFTDTQYF. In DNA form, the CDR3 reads TGTGCCAGTACGCGGACAGGGTTTACAGATACGCAGTATTTT.

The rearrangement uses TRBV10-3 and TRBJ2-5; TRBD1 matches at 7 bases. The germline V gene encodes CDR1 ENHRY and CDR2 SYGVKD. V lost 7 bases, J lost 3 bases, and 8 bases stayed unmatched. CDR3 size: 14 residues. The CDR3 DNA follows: TGTGCCATCAACCAACAGGGGAAGGAAGAGACCCAGTACTTC. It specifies CAINQQGKEETQYF.

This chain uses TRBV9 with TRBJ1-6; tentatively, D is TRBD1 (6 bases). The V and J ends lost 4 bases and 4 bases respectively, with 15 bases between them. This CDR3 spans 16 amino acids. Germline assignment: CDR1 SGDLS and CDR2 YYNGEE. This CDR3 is CASSKGGGAYNSPLHF. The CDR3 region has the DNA TGTGCCAGCAGCAAAGGAGGGGGGGCTTATAATTCACCCCTCCACTTT.

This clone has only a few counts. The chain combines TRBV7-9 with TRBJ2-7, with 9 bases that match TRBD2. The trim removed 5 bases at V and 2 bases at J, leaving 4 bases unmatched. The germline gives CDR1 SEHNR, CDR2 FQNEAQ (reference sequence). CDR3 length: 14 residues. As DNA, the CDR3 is TGTGCCAGCAGCCCAGCGGGGGGCGCCTACGAGCAGTACTTC. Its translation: CASSPAGGAYEQYF.

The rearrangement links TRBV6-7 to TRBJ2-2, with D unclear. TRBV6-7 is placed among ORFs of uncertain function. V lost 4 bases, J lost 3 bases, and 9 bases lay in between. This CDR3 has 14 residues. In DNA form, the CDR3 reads TGTGCCAGCAGTTCTTTCGAGGACACCGGGGAGCTGTTTTTT. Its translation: CASSSFEDTGELFF.

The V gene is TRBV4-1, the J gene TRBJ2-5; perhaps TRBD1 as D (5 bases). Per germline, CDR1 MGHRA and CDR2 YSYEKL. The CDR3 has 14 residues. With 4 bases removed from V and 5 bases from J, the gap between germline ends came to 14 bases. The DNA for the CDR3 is TGCGCCAGCAGCCCGGACCAGGGCGGTGAGACCCAGTACTTC. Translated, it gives CASSPDQGGETQYF.

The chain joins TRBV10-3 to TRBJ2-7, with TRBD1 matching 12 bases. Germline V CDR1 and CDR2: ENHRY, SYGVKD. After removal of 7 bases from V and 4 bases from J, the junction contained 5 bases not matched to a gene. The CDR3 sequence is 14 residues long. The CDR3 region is CAINRGQGAYEQYF. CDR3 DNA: TGTGCCATCAACCGGGGACAGGGGGCTTACGAGCAGTACTTC.

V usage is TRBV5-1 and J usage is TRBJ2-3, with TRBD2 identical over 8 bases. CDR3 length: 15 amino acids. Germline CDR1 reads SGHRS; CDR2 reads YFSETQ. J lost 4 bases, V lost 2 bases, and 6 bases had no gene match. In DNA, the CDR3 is TGCGCCAGCAGCTTTCGGGGGGGCCTGGCAGATACGCAGTATTTT. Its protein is CASSFRGGLADTQYF. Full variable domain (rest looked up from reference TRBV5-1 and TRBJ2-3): KAGVTQTPRYLIKTRGQQVTLSCSPISGHRSVSWYQQTPGQGLQFLFEYFSETQRNKGNFPGRFSGRQFSNSRSEMNVSTLELGDSALYLCASSFRGGLADTQYFGPGTRLTVL.

CDR3 residues: CASSLSSLAGSVYEQYF. Here the CDR3 DNA reads TGCGCCAGCAGCTTGTCGTCACTAGCGGGTAGTGTGTACGAGCAGTACTTC. The chain is built from TRBV5-1 and TRBJ2-7, with 9 bases matching TRBD2. This CDR3 contains 17 residues. The germline CDR1 and CDR2 sequences are SGHRS and YFSETQ. The V and J ends lost 1 base and 4 bases, in that order; junction bases with no gene match: 12.

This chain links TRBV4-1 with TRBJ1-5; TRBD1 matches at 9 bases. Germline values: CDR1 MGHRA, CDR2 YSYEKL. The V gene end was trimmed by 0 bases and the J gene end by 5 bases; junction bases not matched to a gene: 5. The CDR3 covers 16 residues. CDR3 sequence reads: CASSQEPTGGHQPQHF. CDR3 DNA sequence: TGCGCCAGCAGCCAAGAACCTACAGGGGGCCATCAGCCCCAGCATTTT.

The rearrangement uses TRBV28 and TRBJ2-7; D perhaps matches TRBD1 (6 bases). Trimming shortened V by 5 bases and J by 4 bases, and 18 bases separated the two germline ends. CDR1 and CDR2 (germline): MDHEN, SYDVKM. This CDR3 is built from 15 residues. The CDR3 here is CASSPLSGEVYEQYF. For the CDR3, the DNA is TGTGCCAGCAGTCCGTTATCAGGGGAAGTGTACGAGCAGTACTTC. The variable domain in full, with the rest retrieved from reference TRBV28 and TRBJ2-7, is DVKVTQSSRYLVKRTGEKVFLECVQDMDHENMFWYRQDPGLGLRLIYFSYDVKMKEKGDIPEGYSVSREKKERFSLILESASTNQTSMYLCASSPLSGEVYEQYFGPGTRLTVT.

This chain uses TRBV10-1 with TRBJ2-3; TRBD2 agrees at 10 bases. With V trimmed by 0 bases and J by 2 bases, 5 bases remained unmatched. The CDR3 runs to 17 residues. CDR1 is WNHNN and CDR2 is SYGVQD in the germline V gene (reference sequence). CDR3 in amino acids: CASSESNSGGYTDTQYF. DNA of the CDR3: TGCGCCAGCAGTGAGTCAAATAGCGGGGGGTACACAGATACGCAGTATTTT.